The rows below give T cell receptor beta chains drawn from one sample of a study of blood T cell repertoires in COVID-19. Sequencing used immunoSEQ multiplex PCR; TCRdb keeps in-frame clones, though not all of them. The sample lists around 150,000 clones, more than 75% seen once, with 5% in the top ten. The specimen was peripheral blood. The receptors derive from a woman aged 50 to 60 with acute or convalescent COVID-19. The CDR3 runs from the conserved cysteine through the conserved F or W. Fields, in order: J gene, D gene, V gene, clone size, CDR3 protein, CDR3 DNA. D genes are given only for firm matches. Clone size is stated in some rows and not others, as once, few, many or a class when expanded.

>TRBJ1-6|.|TRBV2|once
CASSGQINSPLHF
TGTGCCAGCAGTGGCCAGATCAATTCACCCCTCCACTTT
>TRBJ2-7|TRBD2|TRBV18|few
CASSPPAGAAYEQYF
TGTGCCAGCTCACCCCCAGCGGGGGCCGCCTACGAGCAGTACTTC
>TRBJ1-1|TRBD1|TRBV27|.
CASKSGNRGTEAFF
TGTGCCAGCAAGAGTGGGAACAGGGGGACTGAAGCTTTCTTT
>TRBJ1-1|.|TRBV6-5|.
CASKIGQLNTEAFF
TGTGCCAGCAAGATCGGACAGCTGAACACTGAAGCTTTCTTT
>TRBJ2-2|.|TRBV4-3|.
CASSQAGWAGELFF
TGCGCCAGCAGCCAAGCCGGGTGGGCCGGGGAGCTGTTTTTT
>TRBJ2-3|TRBD2|TRBV25-1|.
CASSEFAGGSTDTQYF
TGTGCCAGCAGTGAATTTGCGGGGGGAAGCACAGATACGCAGTATTTT
>TRBJ2-1|.|TRBV3-1/TRBV3-2|.
CASSHTYNEQFF
TGTGCCAGCAGCCACACATACAATGAGCAGTTCTTC
>TRBJ1-6|.|TRBV6-5|.
CASSPQAPQNSPLHF
TGTGCCAGCAGTCCACAGGCCCCACAGAATTCACCCCTCCACTTT
>TRBJ1-1|TRBD1|TRBV3-1/TRBV3-2|.
CASSQEGNRGMNTEAFF
TGTGCCAGCAGCCAAGAAGGAAACAGGGGAATGAACACTGAAGCTTTCTTT
>TRBJ1-3|.|TRBV7-9|.
CASSLTDFSGNTIYF
TGTGCCAGCAGCTTAACGGACTTTAGCGGAAACACCATATATTTT
>TRBJ1-1|.|TRBV9|.
CASSVNRDTEAFF
TGTGCCAGCAGCGTGAACAGGGACACTGAAGCTTTCTTT
>TRBJ2-7|.|TRBV29-1|.
CSVATSGYEQYF
TGCAGCGTTGCGACGTCAGGGTACGAGCAGTACTTC
>TRBJ1-6|.|TRBV6-6|.
CASSEDLAGSPLHF
TGTGCCAGCAGTGAGGACCTAGCGGGTTCACCCCTCCACTTT
>TRBJ2-1|TRBD2|TRBV4-3|.
CASSQLAGGDNEQFF
TGCGCCAGCAGCCAATTAGCGGGGGGGGACAATGAGCAGTTCTTC
>TRBJ2-3|.|TRBV11-2|once
CASSLVLAADTQYF
TGTGCCAGCAGCTTAGTGCTGGCTGCAGATACGCAGTATTTT
>TRBJ1-1|.|TRBV5-1|.
CASSARGGNTEAFF
TGCGCCAGCAGCGCCCGGGGAGGGAACACTGAAGCTTTCTTT
>TRBJ1-1|.|TRBV7-9|once
CASSIKPGSGAEAFF
TGTGCCAGCAGCATTAAACCGGGATCGGGCGCTGAAGCTTTCTTT
>TRBJ2-4|.|TRBV4-3|.
CASSQVVGVLAKNIQYF
TGCGCCAGCAGCCAAGTGGTAGGGGTACTAGCCAAAAACATTCAGTACTTC